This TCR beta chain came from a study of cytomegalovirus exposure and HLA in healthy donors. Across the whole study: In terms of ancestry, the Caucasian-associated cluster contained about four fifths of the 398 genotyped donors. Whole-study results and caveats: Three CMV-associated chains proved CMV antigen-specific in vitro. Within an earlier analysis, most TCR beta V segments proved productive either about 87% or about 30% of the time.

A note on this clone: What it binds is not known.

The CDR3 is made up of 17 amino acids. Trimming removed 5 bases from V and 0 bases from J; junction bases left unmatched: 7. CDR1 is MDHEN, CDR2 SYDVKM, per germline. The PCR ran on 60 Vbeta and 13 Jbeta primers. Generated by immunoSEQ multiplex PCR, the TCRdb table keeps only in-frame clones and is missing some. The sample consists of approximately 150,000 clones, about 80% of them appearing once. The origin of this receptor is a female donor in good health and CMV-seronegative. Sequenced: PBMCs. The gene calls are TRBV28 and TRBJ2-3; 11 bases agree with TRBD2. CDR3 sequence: CASSNQGLAASTDTQYF. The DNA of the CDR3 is TGTGCCAGCAGTAACCAGGGACTAGCGGCAAGCACAGATACGCAGTATTTT.